This T cell receptor beta chain appears in the sequencing data of a study of blood T cell repertoires in COVID-19. The protocol was immunoSEQ multiplex PCR, while the TCRdb copy is restricted to in-frame clones and leaves out a portion. The sample has 52,000 or so clones, about nine tenths seen once. The sequence was collected from a woman in her 70s with active COVID-19. Sequenced sample: peripheral blood.

The CDR3 region is CASSLAGGKETQYF. In DNA, the CDR3 is TGTGCCAGCAGTTTAGCGGGAGGAAAAGAGACCCAGTACTTC. The chain employs TRBV28 and TRBJ2-5; 8 bases line up with TRBD2. The V and J ends lost 2 bases and 3 bases, in that order; junction bases with no gene match: 2. This CDR3 has 14 residues. Per the germline V gene, CDR1 is MDHEN and CDR2 is SYDVKM.